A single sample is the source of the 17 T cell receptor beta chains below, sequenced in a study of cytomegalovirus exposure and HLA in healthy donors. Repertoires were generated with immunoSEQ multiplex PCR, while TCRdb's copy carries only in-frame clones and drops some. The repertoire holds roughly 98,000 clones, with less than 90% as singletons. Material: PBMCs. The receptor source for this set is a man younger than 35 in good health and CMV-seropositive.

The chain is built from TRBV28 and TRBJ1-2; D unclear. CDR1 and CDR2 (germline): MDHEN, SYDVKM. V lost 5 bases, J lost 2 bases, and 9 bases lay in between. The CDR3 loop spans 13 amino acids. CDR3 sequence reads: CASSLTTNYGYTF. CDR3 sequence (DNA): TGTGCCAGCAGTCTAACGACAAACTATGGCTACACCTTC.

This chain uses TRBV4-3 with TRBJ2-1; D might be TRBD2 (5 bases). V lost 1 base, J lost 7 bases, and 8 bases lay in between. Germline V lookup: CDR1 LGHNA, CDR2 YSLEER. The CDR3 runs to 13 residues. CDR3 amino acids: CASSQGTGNEQFF. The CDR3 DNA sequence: TGCGCCAGCAGCCAAGGGACGGGGAATGAGCAGTTCTTC.

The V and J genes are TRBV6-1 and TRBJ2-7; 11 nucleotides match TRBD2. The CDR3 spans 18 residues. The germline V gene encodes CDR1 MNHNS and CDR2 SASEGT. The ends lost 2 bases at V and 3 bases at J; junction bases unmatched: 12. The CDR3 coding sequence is TGTGCCAGCAGTGAACCGGGGGGGGGACTAGCGGCAAACTACGAGCAGTACTTC. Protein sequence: CASSEPGGGLAANYEQYF.

CDR3 protein: CASSQDLLAGGAVHTQYF. The CDR3 DNA is TGCGCCAGCAGCCAAGATCTTTTGGCGGGGGGAGCAGTTCATACGCAGTATTTT. The rearrangement joins TRBV4-3 to TRBJ2-3; 8 positions agree with TRBD2. Trimming cost V 0 bases and J 7 bases; bases outside gene matches: 15. This CDR3 contains 18 residues. CDR1 is LGHNA, CDR2 YSLEER, per germline.

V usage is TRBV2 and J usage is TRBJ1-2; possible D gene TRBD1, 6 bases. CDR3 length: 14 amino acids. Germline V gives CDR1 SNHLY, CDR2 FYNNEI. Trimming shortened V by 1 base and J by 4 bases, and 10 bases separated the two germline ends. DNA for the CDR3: TGTGCCAGCAGTGAAGGATGGACAGCCTATGGCTACACCTTC. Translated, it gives CASSEGWTAYGYTF.

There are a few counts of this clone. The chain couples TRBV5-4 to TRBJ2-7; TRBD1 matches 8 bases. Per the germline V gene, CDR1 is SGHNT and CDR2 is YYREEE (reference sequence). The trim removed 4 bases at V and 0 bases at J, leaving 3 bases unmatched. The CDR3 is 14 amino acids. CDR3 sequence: CASSRTGNSYEQYF. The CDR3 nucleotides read TGTGCCAGCAGCCGGACAGGGAACTCCTACGAGCAGTACTTC.

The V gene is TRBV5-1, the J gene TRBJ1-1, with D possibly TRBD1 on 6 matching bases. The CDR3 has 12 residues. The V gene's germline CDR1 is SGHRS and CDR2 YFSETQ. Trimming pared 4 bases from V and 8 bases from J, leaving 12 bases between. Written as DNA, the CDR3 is TGCGCCAGCAGCACGGGGACAACAGAAGCTTTCTTT. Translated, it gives CASSTGTTEAFF.

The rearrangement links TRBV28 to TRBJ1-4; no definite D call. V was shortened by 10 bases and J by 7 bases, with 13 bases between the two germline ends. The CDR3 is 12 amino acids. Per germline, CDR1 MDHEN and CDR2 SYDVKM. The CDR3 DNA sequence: TGTGCCACCATGGACTCGGGTGAAAAACTGTTTTTT. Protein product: CATMDSGEKLFF.

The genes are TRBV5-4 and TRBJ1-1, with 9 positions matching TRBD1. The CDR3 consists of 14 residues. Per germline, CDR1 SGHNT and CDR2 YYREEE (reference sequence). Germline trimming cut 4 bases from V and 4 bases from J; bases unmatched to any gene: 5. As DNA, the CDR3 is TGTGCCAGCAGCGCCGGACAGGGGAGCACTGAAGCTTTCTTT. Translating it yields CASSAGQGSTEAFF.

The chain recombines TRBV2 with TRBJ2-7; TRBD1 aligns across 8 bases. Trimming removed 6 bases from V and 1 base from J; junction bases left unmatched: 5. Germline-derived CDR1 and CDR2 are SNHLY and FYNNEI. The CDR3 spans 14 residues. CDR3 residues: CASRAGTGSYEQYF. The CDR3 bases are TGTGCCAGCAGGGCCGGGACAGGATCCTACGAGCAGTACTTC.

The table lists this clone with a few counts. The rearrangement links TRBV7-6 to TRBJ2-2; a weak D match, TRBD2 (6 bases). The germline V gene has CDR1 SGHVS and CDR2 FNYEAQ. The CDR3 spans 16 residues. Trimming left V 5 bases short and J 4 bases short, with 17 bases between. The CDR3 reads CASSPEPGAGTGELFF. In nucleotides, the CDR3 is TGTGCCAGCAGCCCAGAACCGGGAGCCGGCACCGGGGAGCTGTTTTTT.

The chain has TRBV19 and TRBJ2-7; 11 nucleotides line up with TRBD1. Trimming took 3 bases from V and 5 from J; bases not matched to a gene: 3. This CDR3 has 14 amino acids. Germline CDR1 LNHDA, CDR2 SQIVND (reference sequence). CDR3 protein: CASSIGQGAHEQYF. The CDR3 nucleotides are TGTGCCAGTAGTATTGGACAGGGGGCGCACGAGCAGTACTTC.

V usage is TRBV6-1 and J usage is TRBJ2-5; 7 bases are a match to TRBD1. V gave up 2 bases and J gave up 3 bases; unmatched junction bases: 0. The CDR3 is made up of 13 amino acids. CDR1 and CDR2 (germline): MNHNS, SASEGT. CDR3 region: CASSEQGEETQYF. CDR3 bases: TGTGCCAGCAGTGAACAGGGGGAAGAGACCCAGTACTTC.

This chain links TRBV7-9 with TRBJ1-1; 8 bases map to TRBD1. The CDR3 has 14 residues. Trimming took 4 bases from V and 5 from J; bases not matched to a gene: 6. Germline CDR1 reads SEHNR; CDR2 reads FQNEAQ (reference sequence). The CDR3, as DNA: TGTGCCAGCAGCTCGTCGACAGGGGTGACTGAAGCTTTCTTT. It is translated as CASSSSTGVTEAFF.

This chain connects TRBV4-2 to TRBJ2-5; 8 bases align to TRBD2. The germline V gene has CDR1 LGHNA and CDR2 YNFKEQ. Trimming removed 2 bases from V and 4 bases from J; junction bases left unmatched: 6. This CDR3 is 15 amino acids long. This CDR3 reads CASSQISGVGETQYF. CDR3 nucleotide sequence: TGTGCCAGCAGCCAAATTAGCGGGGTAGGAGAGACCCAGTACTTC.

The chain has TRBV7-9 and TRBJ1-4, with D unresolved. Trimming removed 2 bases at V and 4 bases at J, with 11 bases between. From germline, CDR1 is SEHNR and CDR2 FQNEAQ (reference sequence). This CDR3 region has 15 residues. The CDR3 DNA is TGTGCCAGCAGCTTAAAGGAGGGCCTTAATGAAAAACTGTTTTTT. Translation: CASSLKEGLNEKLFF.

In nucleotides, the CDR3 is TGCGCCAGCAGCCTTAACCCGTTCCGGGAGAGGGTAGATACGCAGTATTTT. Its translation is CASSLNPFRERVDTQYF. This chain connects TRBV4-1 to TRBJ2-3; tentatively, D is TRBD2 (6 bases). The CDR3 runs to 17 residues. Germline V lookup: CDR1 MGHRA, CDR2 YSYEKL. Trimming pared 4 bases from V and 5 bases from J, leaving 22 bases between.